This T cell receptor beta chain was retrieved from a study of blood T cell repertoires in COVID-19. Study context: Sites across the United States, Italy and Spain contributed samples from acute and convalescent COVID-19.

CDR3 length: 14 residues. Germline CDR1 is MNHEY and CDR2 is SMNVEV (reference sequence). Trimming pared 8 bases from V and 4 bases from J, leaving 15 bases between. Study processing details: Estimation of nucleated cell counts was performed using reference gene primer amplification. TCRdb keeps only in-frame clones here, not all; method: immunoSEQ multiplex PCR. For V, J and clone size, that table is used; D and trimming come from the DNA. The sample lists 95,000 to 110,000 clones, roughly nine tenths occurring once. This chain uses TRBV27 with TRBJ1-5; TRBD1 is a possible D gene (6 bases). This receptor was identified in a woman aged 55-70 years with acute or convalescent COVID-19. Material: peripheral blood. CDR3 coding DNA: TGTGCCAGCCGAGAAACAGGGTGGAATCAGCCCCAGCATTTT. Translation: CASRETGWNQPQHF.